The 27 T cell receptor beta chains in this list originate from one sample, sequenced in a study of blood T cell repertoires in COVID-19. Sequenced by immunoSEQ multiplex PCR; TCRdb stores in-frame clones only, minus some. The sample carries approximately 160,000 clones, more than 85% recorded once. The sample comprised peripheral blood. These receptors came from a man aged 55 to 69 with COVID-19, enrolled during active disease.

The chain employs TRBV4-1 and TRBJ2-1, with D possibly matching TRBD1 (6 bases). The V end lost 7 bases, the J end lost 3 bases, and 31 bases lay between the germline ends. CDR1 is MGHRA and CDR2 is YSYEKL in the germline V gene. There are 20 residues in the CDR3. CDR3 loop: CASNRVFGSQDSNNYNEQFF. The CDR3 coding sequence is TGCGCCAGCAACCGCGTTTTTGGCAGCCAGGACAGCAACAACTACAATGAGCAGTTCTTC.

This rearrangement joins TRBV9 to TRBJ2-1; TRBD1 agrees at 10 bases. V lost 3 bases to trimming and J lost 8 bases; unmatched junction nucleotides: 8. Germline CDR1 is SGDLS and CDR2 is YYNGEE. The CDR3 sequence is 15 residues long. Here the CDR3 reads CASSARDRGWDEQFF. The CDR3 DNA reads as TGTGCCAGCAGCGCCCGGGACAGGGGATGGGATGAGCAGTTCTTC.

The chain has TRBV7-3 and TRBJ2-7; 9 bases map to TRBD2. The CDR3 is 13 residues long. J lost 6 bases, V lost 0 bases, and 0 bases had no gene match. Germline V gene lookup returns CDR1 SGHTA and CDR2 FQGTGA. The CDR3: CASSLTTSGEQYF. CDR3 sequence (DNA): TGTGCCAGCAGCTTAACGACTAGCGGCGAGCAGTACTTC.

The chain employs TRBV18 and TRBJ2-7; perhaps TRBD1 as D (5 bases). Between the trimmed V and J ends, which lost 3 bases and 0 bases, there was a span of 12 bases. This CDR3 spans 15 amino acids. The germline V gene encodes CDR1 KGHSH and CDR2 LQKENI. This CDR3 reads CASSPVQALSYEQYF. Here the CDR3 DNA reads TGTGCCAGCTCACCGGTACAGGCGCTCTCCTACGAGCAGTACTTC.

The rearrangement joins TRBV7-3 to TRBJ2-1; D gene unclear. Germline V gives CDR1 SGHTA, CDR2 FQGTGA. The V end lost 1 base, the J end lost 0 bases, and 10 bases lay between the germline ends. The CDR3 is 16 amino acids. CDR3 region: CASSLNPGISYNEQFF. The DNA for the CDR3 is TGTGCCAGCAGCTTAAACCCGGGTATCTCCTACAATGAGCAGTTCTTC.

J is TRBJ2-7 and V is TRBV7-8; 7 bases agree with TRBD1. V was pared by 3 bases and J by 5 bases, with 7 bases of the junction left unmatched. CDR1 and CDR2 from the germline V gene are SGHVS and FQNEAQ. The CDR3 has 14 amino acids. CDR3 sequence: CASSLGQNSDEQYF. The CDR3 coding sequence is TGTGCCAGCAGCTTGGGACAGAATTCTGACGAGCAGTACTTC.

This clone came up a few times. The rearrangement links TRBV28 to TRBJ1-5; tentatively, D is TRBD1 (5 bases). The ends were cut back, 6 bases at V and 6 bases at J, with 15 bases in the middle. Per germline, CDR1 MDHEN and CDR2 SYDVKM. The length of the CDR3 is 14 residues. CDR3 loop: CASSLRVSSQPQHF. CDR3 nucleotides: TGTGCCAGCAGCCTCAGGGTTTCCTCTCAGCCCCAGCATTTT. The whole variable domain, remainder taken from reference TRBV28 and TRBJ1-5, is DVKVTQSSRYLVKRTGEKVFLECVQDMDHENMFWYRQDPGLGLRLIYFSYDVKMKEKGDIPEGYSVSREKKERFSLILESASTNQTSMYLCASSLRVSSQPQHFGDGTRLSIL.

The CDR3 protein is CASSQQGGNYGYTF. The CDR3 DNA follows: TGTGCCAGCAGCCAACAGGGGGGAAACTATGGCTACACCTTC. This sequence joins TRBV3-1 (or the pseudogene TRBV3-2) and TRBJ1-2, with 7 bases identical to TRBD1. The CDR3 sequence is 14 residues long. V trimming: 2 bases; J trimming: 2 bases; junction bases outside the gene matches: 2. The germline V gene has CDR1 LGHDT and CDR2 YNNKEL (reference sequence).

This chain connects TRBV7-8 to TRBJ2-7; D is uncertain. Germline CDR1 and CDR2: SGHVS and FQNEAQ. With 1 base removed from V and 5 bases from J, the gap between germline ends came to 9 bases. The CDR3 length is 13 residues. The CDR3 protein is CASSLVLSHEQYF. As DNA, the CDR3 is TGTGCCAGCAGCTTAGTTCTGAGCCACGAGCAGTACTTC.

This clone has only one observation. V usage is TRBV10-3 and J usage is TRBJ2-5; 9 bases fit TRBD1. There are 15 residues in the CDR3. Germline V CDR1 and CDR2: ENHRY, SYGVKD. The V and J ends lost 0 bases and 5 bases, in that order; junction bases with no gene match: 4. The CDR3 nucleotides read TGTGCCATCAGTGAGTCGGGACAGGGCGGCGAGACCCAGTACTTC. It specifies CAISESGQGGETQYF.

V usage is TRBV5-8 and J usage is TRBJ1-5, with 8 bases that match TRBD1. There are 16 residues in the CDR3. Unmatched junction bases numbered 7, after V lost 4 bases and J lost 1 base. Per germline, CDR1 SGHTS and CDR2 YDEGEE. The CDR3 loop reads CASSVTTGVSNQPQHF. CDR3 nucleotides: TGTGCCAGCAGCGTAACGACAGGGGTAAGCAATCAGCCCCAGCATTTT.

The J gene is TRBJ1-3, the V gene TRBV28; tentative D call: TRBD1 (5 bases). Trimming cost V 6 bases and J 0 bases, with 18 bases left between them. The germline V gene has CDR1 MDHEN and CDR2 SYDVKM. This CDR3 comprises 17 residues. CDR3 sequence (DNA): TGTGCCAGCAGCGGTCCTTCCTGGGGCGGCTCTGGAAACACCATATATTTT. This translates into CASSGPSWGGSGNTIYF.

This clone appeared once. The rearrangement joins TRBV7-8 to TRBJ1-4; D is unresolved. Germline CDR1 is SGHVS and CDR2 is FQNEAQ. The CDR3 sequence is 14 residues long. V lost 5 bases, J lost 7 bases, and 14 bases lay in between. CDR3 bases: TGTGCCAGCAGCGGCCTTACGGGTGGTGAAAAACTGTTTTTT. This codes for CASSGLTGGEKLFF.

This rearrangement joins TRBV6-5 to TRBJ2-7; 7 nucleotides line up with TRBD1. With 8 bases clipped from V and 5 bases from J, the junction kept 12 bases outside the gene matches. Germline V gene data show CDR1 as MNHEY and CDR2 as SVGAGI. The CDR3 spans 14 residues. CDR3 coding DNA: TGTGCCAGCTCGAGTGAGACAGGGCCCCACGAGCAGTACTTC. Amino acids: CASSSETGPHEQYF.

The chain combines TRBV19 with TRBJ1-2; TRBD1 agrees at 7 bases. V lost 9 bases to trimming and J lost 5 bases; unmatched junction nucleotides: 6. The length of the CDR3 is 12 residues. Germline V gene lookup returns CDR1 LNHDA and CDR2 SQIVND (reference sequence). The CDR3 loop reads CASQTGRYGYTF. DNA for the CDR3: TGTGCCAGCCAGACAGGGAGGTATGGCTACACCTTC.

The rearrangement uses TRBV15 and TRBJ1-5, with D possibly matching TRBD1 (5 bases). This CDR3 has 15 amino acids. V was cut by 3 bases and J by 4 bases, with 13 bases left in between. Germline CDR1 reads LNHNV; CDR2 reads YYDKDF (reference sequence). The CDR3 loop reads CATSRGGSPNQPQHF. The DNA for the CDR3 is TGTGCCACCAGCAGGGGGGGGAGTCCAAATCAGCCCCAGCATTTT. Full variable domain (outside the CDR3, taken from reference TRBV15 and TRBJ1-5): DAMVIQNPRYQVTQFGKPVTLSCSQTLNHNVMYWYQQKSSQAPKLLFHYYDKDFNNEADTPDNFQSRRPNTSFCFLDIRSPGLGDTAMYLCATSRGGSPNQPQHFGDGTRLSIL.

The chain recombines TRBV5-4 with TRBJ2-3; D possibly corresponds to TRBD2 (6 bases). The CDR3 extends over 14 amino acids. Germline values: CDR1 SGHNT, CDR2 YYREEE (reference sequence). V was trimmed by 1 base and J by 3 bases, leaving 9 bases between them. In nucleotides, the CDR3 is TGTGCCAGCAGCTTGCCCCTAGCGACAGATACGCAGTATTTT. Amino acid sequence: CASSLPLATDTQYF. Full variable domain (rest looked up from reference TRBV5-4 and TRBJ2-3): ETGVTQSPTHLIKTRGQQVTLRCSSQSGHNTVSWYQQALGQGPQFIFQYYREEENGRGNFPPRFSGLQFPNYSSELNVNALELDDSALYLCASSLPLATDTQYFGPGTRLTVL.

This rearrangement joins TRBV11-2 to TRBJ2-2, with 10 bases identical to TRBD1. V was clipped by 3 bases and J by 6 bases; unmatched bases: 4. Germline V lookup: CDR1 SGHAT, CDR2 FQNNGV. This CDR3 is 15 amino acids long. The CDR3 protein is CASSFRQGAAGELFF. In DNA, the CDR3 is TGTGCCAGCAGCTTCAGACAGGGGGCGGCCGGGGAGCTGTTTTTT.

V gene TRBV28 combines with J gene TRBJ1-1; 8 positions match TRBD1. CDR1 and CDR2 from the germline V gene are MDHEN and SYDVKM. The CDR3 is 14 amino acids. After removal of 6 bases from V and 3 bases from J, the junction contained 6 bases not matched to a gene. The chain's CDR3 is CASSSAGGHTEAFF. The CDR3 nucleotides read TGTGCCAGCAGCTCCGCAGGGGGCCACACTGAAGCTTTCTTT.

The chain joins TRBV5-1 to TRBJ1-1, with TRBD1 matching over 10 bases. The CDR3 is 19 residues long. The germline CDR1 and CDR2 sequences are SGHRS and YFSETQ. J was trimmed by 2 bases and V by 4 bases; bases with no gene match: 17. Here the CDR3 reads CASSIEPGQGPFYNTEAFF. The CDR3 bases are TGCGCCAGCAGCATCGAACCGGGACAGGGGCCATTTTATAACACTGAAGCTTTCTTT.

This chain uses TRBV5-6 with TRBJ2-2; 10 bases fit TRBD2. There are 18 residues in the CDR3. The V gene's germline CDR1 is SGHDT and CDR2 YYEEEE. The ends lost 1 base at V and 4 bases at J; junction bases unmatched: 10. The CDR3 reads CASSLFGQRGGLTGELFF. CDR3 nucleotides: TGTGCCAGCAGCTTGTTCGGCCAGCGGGGGGGCCTCACCGGGGAGCTGTTTTTT.

A few counts support this clone. Written as DNA, the CDR3 is TGTGCCAGCAGCCAAGATATAGACTCGAGCTCCTACAATGAGCAGTTCTTC. Its translation: CASSQDIDSSSYNEQFF. The chain joins TRBV4-2 to TRBJ2-1; D gene uncertain. The CDR3 is 17 amino acids. The germline V gene has CDR1 LGHNA and CDR2 YNFKEQ. Trimming pared 0 bases from V and 0 bases from J, leaving 12 bases between.

The V and J genes are TRBV5-4 and TRBJ1-1; TRBD1 matches at 10 bases. V shed 4 bases, J shed 10 bases, and the junction held 7 bases outside the gene matches. This CDR3 comprises 13 residues. Per germline, CDR1 SGHNT and CDR2 YYREEE (reference sequence). This CDR3 is CASSTDRGQGAFF. CDR3 nucleotides: TGTGCCAGCAGCACTGACAGGGGGCAAGGAGCTTTCTTT.

The chain joins TRBV6-5 to TRBJ1-2, with D unclear. This CDR3 spans 11 amino acids. Per germline, CDR1 MNHEY and CDR2 SVGAGI. Deletions cut 8 bases from V and 8 bases from J, with 12 bases between. The CDR3 loop is CASFLAMGYTF. CDR3 sequence (DNA): TGTGCCAGCTTCCTCGCTATGGGCTACACCTTC.

CDR3 coding DNA: TGTGCCAGCAGAGGACAGAAGAGCACAGATACGCAGTATTTT. Residues: CASRGQKSTDTQYF. The rearrangement links TRBV2 to TRBJ2-3, with D perhaps matching TRBD1 (6 bases). The germline V and J ends were trimmed by 6 bases and 0 bases, with 10 bases remaining between them. The CDR3 loop spans 14 amino acids. The germline CDR1 and CDR2 sequences are SNHLY and FYNNEI.

The chain recombines TRBV2 with TRBJ1-2; 7 bases fit TRBD1. This CDR3 region has 14 residues. Trimming at V came to 8 bases and at J to 5 bases, leaving 11 bases not matched to a gene. The germline V gene has CDR1 SNHLY and CDR2 FYNNEI. CDR3 in DNA: TGTGCCAGCTCCCGAGACGAGACAGGGTATGGCTACACCTTC. Translated: CASSRDETGYGYTF.

The CDR3 protein is CASSLGVSSAVYGYTF. Written as DNA, the CDR3 is TGTGCCAGCAGCTTAGGCGTTTCGTCGGCGGTTTATGGCTACACCTTC. The chain recombines TRBV7-9 with TRBJ1-2, with D uncertain. Between the trimmed V and J ends, which lost 1 base and 5 bases, there was a span of 17 bases. The CDR3 contains 16 residues. The germline V gene encodes CDR1 SEHNR and CDR2 FQNEAQ (reference sequence). The whole variable domain, filled in from reference TRBV7-9 and TRBJ1-2, reads DTGVSQNPRHKITKRGQNVTFRCDPISEHNRLYWYRQTLGQGPEFLTYFQNEAQLEKSRLLSDRFSAERPKGSFSTLEIQRTEQGDSAMYLCASSLGVSSAVYGYTFGSGTRLTVV.